Presented here are 26 T cell receptor beta chains from one specimen sequenced in a study of CD8 T cells in Susac syndrome (dated by TCRdb to about 2019). Receptors were amplified or captured by the immunoSEQ multiplex PCR assay. RNA was extracted with the RNeasy kit and about 0.5 to 1 ug was reverse transcribed using random hexamers. Through fastp at Q25 and MiXCR, TCRdb rebuilt clones from the public reads, retaining in-frame beta chains. Under each unique CDR3 protein, matching rows form one entry showing the most common genes and DNA. A total of about 180,000 distinct CDR3 sequences appear in this sample, 85% to 95% of them only once. The ten largest clones represent 0.099% of the sample. Material: CD4+ T cells from PBMCs. These receptors all come from a human donor with Susac syndrome.

The CDR3 DNA is TGTGCCAGCAGGGCGTGGGAGGAGCAGTACTTC. Translated, it gives CASRAWEEQYF. The chain couples TRBV6-6 to TRBJ2-7; a possible D gene is TRBD2 (5 bases). Per the germline V gene, CDR1 is MNHNY and CDR2 is SVGAGI (reference sequence). The CDR3 has 11 amino acids. V shed 6 bases and J shed 7 bases, with 10 bases lying between them.

The rearrangement joins TRBV7-9 to TRBJ2-1; D is unclear. This CDR3 contains 18 residues. From germline, CDR1 is SEHNR and CDR2 FQNEAQ (reference sequence). Trimming took off 1 base at V and 3 bases at J, with 19 bases between the two ends. The chain's CDR3 is CASSLGADRAVNYNEQFF. CDR3 DNA: TGTGCCAGCAGCTTAGGTGCGGATAGGGCAGTGAACTACAATGAGCAGTTCTTC.

The chain has TRBV24-1 and TRBJ2-1, with 7 bases aligning to TRBD2. The length of the CDR3 is 15 residues. Unmatched junction bases numbered 7, after V lost 3 bases and J lost 6 bases. CDR1 is KGHDR and CDR2 is SFDVKD in the germline V gene. The CDR3 bases are TGTGCCACCAGTGATACGAGCGGGGTCCCCAATGAGCAGTTCTTC. Amino acid sequence: CATSDTSGVPNEQFF.

The chain couples TRBV30 to TRBJ2-4; perhaps TRBD1 as D (5 bases). CDR3 length: 14 amino acids. The V end was cut by 1 base, the J end by 1 base, with 8 bases between. Germline V lookup: CDR1 GTSNPN, CDR2 SVGIG (reference sequence). This chain's CDR3 is CAWSETVAKNIQYF. The CDR3 coding sequence is TGTGCCTGGAGTGAGACAGTGGCCAAAAACATTCAGTACTTC.

In its sample, this clonotype was seen once. V gene TRBV28 combines with J gene TRBJ2-7, with 10 bases aligning to TRBD1. J lost 6 bases, V lost 8 bases, and 10 bases had no gene match. Germline-derived CDR1 and CDR2 are MDHEN and SYDVKM. This CDR3 region has 14 residues. The CDR3 nucleotides are TGTGCCAGCCACGAGGGGACAGGGGTTTTCGAGCAGTACTTC. Protein sequence: CASHEGTGVFEQYF. Full variable domain (outside the CDR3, taken from reference TRBV28 and TRBJ2-7): DVKVTQSSRYLVKRTGEKVFLECVQDMDHENMFWYRQDPGLGLRLIYFSYDVKMKEKGDIPEGYSVSREKKERFSLILESASTNQTSMYLCASHEGTGVFEQYFGPGTRLTVT.

The rearrangement uses TRBV27 and TRBJ2-5; the D gene could be TRBD1 or TRBD2 (5 bases each). Trimming took 3 bases from V and 6 from J, leaving 14 bases between them. Germline values: CDR1 MNHEY, CDR2 SMNVEV (reference sequence). CDR3 length: 14 residues. The DNA for the CDR3 is TGTGCCAGCAGTTTCCTGGGACCCCGGAAGACCCAGTACTTC. Protein: CASSFLGPRKTQYF.

The chain has TRBV20-1 and TRBJ2-3; 9 nucleotides align to TRBD1. CDR1 is DFQATT and CDR2 is SNEGSKA in the germline V gene (reference sequence). The length of the CDR3 is 17 residues. Trimming removed 3 bases from V and 6 bases from J; junction bases left unmatched: 16. The DNA of the CDR3 is TGCAGTGCTAGGGACCAAAGGGCACAGGGGGCGCCGGATACGCAGTATTTT. Residues: CSARDQRAQGAPDTQYF.

V and J are TRBV6-5 and TRBJ2-5, with 7 bases aligning to TRBD1. This CDR3 contains 15 residues. Germline assignment: CDR1 MNHEY and CDR2 SVGAGI. V was clipped by 5 bases and J by 2 bases; unmatched bases: 8. CDR3 nucleotides: TGTGCCAGCAGTAGACAGGGATCAAGACAAGAGACCCAGTACTTC. This gives the protein CASSRQGSRQETQYF.

The rearrangement joins TRBV29-1 to TRBJ2-5; D uncertain. Trimming pared 4 bases from V and 4 bases from J, leaving 13 bases between. CDR3 length: 13 amino acids. Germline V gives CDR1 SQVTM, CDR2 ANQGSEA. The chain's CDR3 is CSVARRLGETQYF. CDR3 coding DNA: TGCAGCGTTGCTAGACGGCTCGGAGAGACCCAGTACTTC.

This chain links TRBV1 with TRBJ2-3; the D call TRBD1 from the table was never checked on the DNA. TRBV1 is tagged as a pseudogene. There are 18 residues in the CDR3. DNA for the CDR3: TGCACCAGCAGCCAAGAAGCAGGGGCGCGGGGGGGTACAGATACGCAGTATTTT. Its protein product is CTSSQEAGARGGTDTQYF.

V and J are TRBV5-4 and TRBJ2-7; no clear D. The germline V gene has CDR1 SGHNT and CDR2 YYREEE (reference sequence). The CDR3 has 13 amino acids. Trimming took 0 bases from V and 5 from J, leaving 9 bases between them. For the CDR3, the DNA is TGTGCCAGCAGCTTGGACAGATTCGACGAGCAGTACTTC. It translates to CASSLDRFDEQYF.

The chain links TRBV20-1 to TRBJ2-2; possible D gene TRBD1, 5 bases. The CDR3 contains 13 residues. Trimming cost V 6 bases and J 4 bases, with 12 bases left between them. CDR1 and CDR2 (germline): DFQATT, SNEGSKA (reference sequence). The CDR3 DNA reads TGCAGTGCACAAAGGGGCCTCACCGGGGAGCTGTTTTTT. Its protein product is CSAQRGLTGELFF.

The rearrangement joins TRBV20-1 to TRBJ1-1; tentatively, D is TRBD1 (6 bases). Germline V gene sequence: CDR1 DFQATT, CDR2 SNEGSKA (reference sequence). V gave up 1 base and J gave up 1 base, with 10 bases separating them. This CDR3 has 14 residues. The CDR3 reads CSARVWGRNTEAFF. The CDR3 DNA follows: TGCAGTGCTAGAGTTTGGGGGCGGAACACTGAAGCTTTCTTT.

Note on this clonotype: The junction shows a germline mismatch at one end, possibly a read error. In DNA, the CDR3 is TGTGCCAGCAGTCGGACTAGCGGGGGTACTCAAGAGACCCAATACTTC. Translation: CASSRTSGGTQETQYF. The chain uses TRBV14 and TRBJ2-5, with TRBD2 matching 13 bases. Germline V gene sequence: CDR1 SGHDN, CDR2 FVKESK. CDR3 length equals 16 residues.

The V call is TRBV19, the J call TRBJ2-2; D not certain. V was pared by 3 bases and J by 2 bases, with 7 bases between. The CDR3 is 14 amino acids. Germline V gene lookup returns CDR1 LNHDA and CDR2 SQIVND (reference sequence). CDR3 sequence: CASSIADNTGELFF. For the CDR3, the DNA is TGTGCCAGTAGTATTGCGGATAACACCGGGGAGCTGTTTTTT.

The chain has TRBV29-1 and TRBJ2-3, with D possibly matching TRBD2 (5 bases). This CDR3 is built from 13 residues. Trimming shortened V by 6 bases and J by 1 base, and 11 bases separated the two germline ends. Germline V gives CDR1 SQVTM, CDR2 ANQGSEA. The CDR3: CSVAKAGTDTQYF. Written as DNA, the CDR3 is TGCAGCGTCGCCAAAGCGGGCACAGATACGCAGTATTTT.

The genes are TRBV29-1 and TRBJ1-2, with a tentative D call TRBD1 (5 bases). Germline values: CDR1 SQVTM, CDR2 ANQGSEA. V was trimmed by 0 bases and J by 5 bases, leaving 13 bases between them. This CDR3 comprises 14 residues. This chain's CDR3 is CSVEDPVRGYGYTF. CDR3 sequence (DNA): TGCAGCGTTGAAGATCCGGTACGGGGGTATGGCTACACCTTC.

The chain has TRBV2 and TRBJ2-3; no clear D gene. The V gene's germline CDR1 is SNHLY and CDR2 FYNNEI. With 5 bases removed from V and 6 bases from J, the gap between germline ends came to 12 bases. This CDR3 comprises 13 residues. CDR3 sequence (DNA): TGTGCCAGCAGTAACCCATTTGCTGATACGCAGTATTTT. Encoded protein: CASSNPFADTQYF. Complete variable domain (other parts from reference TRBV2 and TRBJ2-3): EPEVTQTPSHQVTQMGQEVILRCVPISNHLYFYWYRQILGQKVEFLVSFYNNEISEKSEIFDDQFSVERPDGSNFTLKIRSTKLEDSAMYFCASSNPFADTQYFGPGTRLTVL.

The V call is TRBV7-2, the J call TRBJ2-7; 9 nucleotides align to TRBD2. Germline V gene lookup returns CDR1 SGHTA and CDR2 FQGNSA. The CDR3 is 16 amino acids. V gave up 1 base and J gave up 2 bases; unmatched junction bases: 6. The CDR3 here is CASSLVFAGGPYEQYF. CDR3 nucleotides: TGTGCCAGCAGCTTAGTGTTCGCGGGAGGGCCCTACGAGCAGTACTTC.

V usage is TRBV24-1 and J usage is TRBJ2-1, with D tentatively TRBD2 (6 bases). This CDR3 comprises 15 residues. Trimming cost V 5 bases and J 8 bases, with 18 bases left between them. Germline V gives CDR1 KGHDR, CDR2 SFDVKD. This CDR3 is CATSGGVHSGYEQFF. Written as DNA, the CDR3 is TGTGCCACCAGTGGGGGGGTCCATAGCGGATATGAGCAGTTCTTC.

The V and J genes are TRBV18 and TRBJ1-2; 8 bases are a match to TRBD1. Losses at the gene ends were 3 bases for V and 0 bases for J; bases not matched to a gene: 6. The CDR3 totals 16 residues. The V gene's germline CDR1 is KGHSH and CDR2 LQKENI. CDR3 protein: CASSPSGQGANYGYTF. The CDR3 region has the DNA TGTGCCAGCTCACCTTCCGGACAGGGCGCTAACTATGGCTACACCTTC.

This clonotype is a singleton in its sample. The chain links TRBV9 to TRBJ1-6; 10 nucleotides line up with TRBD1. Germline loops: CDR1 SGDLS, CDR2 YYNGEE. J lost 7 bases, V lost 0 bases, and 1 base had no gene match. The CDR3 runs to 15 residues. Written as DNA, the CDR3 is TGTGCCAGCAGCGTAGTGGGACAGGGGAATTCACCCCTCCACTTT. Translating it yields CASSVVGQGNSPLHF.

The chain couples TRBV20-1 to TRBJ2-1; a possible D gene is TRBD2 (7 bases). Trimming shortened V by 5 bases and J by 4 bases, and 24 bases separated the two germline ends. CDR1 and CDR2 (germline): DFQATT, SNEGSKA (reference sequence). This CDR3 comprises 17 residues. CDR3 sequence: CSASLGGARGLYNEQFF. CDR3 DNA: TGCAGTGCTTCTCTAGGGGGGGCCAGGGGTCTTTACAATGAGCAGTTCTTC.

V is TRBV24-1 and J is TRBJ1-5; 8 bases align to TRBD1. The V gene's germline CDR1 is KGHDR and CDR2 SFDVKD. Trimming cost V 7 bases and J 4 bases; bases outside gene matches: 14. The CDR3 runs to 17 residues. The CDR3 region has the DNA TGTGCCACCAGCCCGACAGGGGAGGGTCTACGGAATCAGCCCCAGCATTTT. It yields the protein CATSPTGEGLRNQPQHF.

This chain joins TRBV21-1 and TRBJ2-7; TRBD2, the D gene given by the table, was not confirmed from the DNA. TRBV21-1 is a pseudogene segment. This CDR3 spans 18 amino acids. CDR3 region: CASSRGTVRLAESYEQYF. The CDR3 DNA sequence: TGTGCCAGCAGCAGAGGCACAGTCCGACTAGCGGAGAGCTACGAGCAGTACTTC.

The V gene is TRBV28, the J gene TRBJ2-6; D uncertain. The V end was cut by 2 bases, the J end by 0 bases, with 8 bases between. Germline V gene sequence: CDR1 MDHEN, CDR2 SYDVKM. This CDR3 has 16 amino acids. CDR3 loop: CASSLMKGSGANVLTF. The CDR3 DNA sequence: TGTGCCAGCAGTTTAATGAAGGGCTCTGGGGCCAACGTCCTGACTTTC.